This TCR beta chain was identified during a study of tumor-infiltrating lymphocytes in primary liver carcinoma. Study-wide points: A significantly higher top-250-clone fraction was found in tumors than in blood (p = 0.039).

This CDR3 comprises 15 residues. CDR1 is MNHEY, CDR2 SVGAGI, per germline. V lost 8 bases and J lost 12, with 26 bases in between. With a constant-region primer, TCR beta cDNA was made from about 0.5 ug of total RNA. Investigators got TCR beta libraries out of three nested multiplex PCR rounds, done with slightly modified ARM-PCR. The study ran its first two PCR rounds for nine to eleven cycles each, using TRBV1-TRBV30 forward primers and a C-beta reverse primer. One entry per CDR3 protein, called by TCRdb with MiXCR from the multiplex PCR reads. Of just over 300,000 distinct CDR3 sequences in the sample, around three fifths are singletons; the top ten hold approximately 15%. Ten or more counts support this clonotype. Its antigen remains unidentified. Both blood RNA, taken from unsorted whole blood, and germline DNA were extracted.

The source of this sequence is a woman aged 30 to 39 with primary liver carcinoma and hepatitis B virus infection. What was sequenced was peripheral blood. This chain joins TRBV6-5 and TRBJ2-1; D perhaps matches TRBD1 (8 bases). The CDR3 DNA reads TGTGCCAGCCGTACAAATGGGGAGGGACAGGTGGGGCAGTTCTTC. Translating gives CASRTNGEGQVGQFF.